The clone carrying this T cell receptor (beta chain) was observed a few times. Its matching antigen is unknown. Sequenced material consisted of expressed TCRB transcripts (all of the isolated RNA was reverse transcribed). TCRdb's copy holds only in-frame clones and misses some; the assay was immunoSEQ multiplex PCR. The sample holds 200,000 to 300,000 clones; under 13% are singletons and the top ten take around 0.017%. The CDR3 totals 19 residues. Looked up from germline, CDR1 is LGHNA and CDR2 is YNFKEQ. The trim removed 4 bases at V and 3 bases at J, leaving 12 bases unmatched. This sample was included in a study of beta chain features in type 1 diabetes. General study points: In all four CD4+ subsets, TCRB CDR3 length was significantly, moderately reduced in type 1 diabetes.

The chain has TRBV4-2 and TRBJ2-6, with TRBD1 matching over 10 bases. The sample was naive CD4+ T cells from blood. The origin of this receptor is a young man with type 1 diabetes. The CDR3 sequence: CASSRDSTGGEGGANVLTF. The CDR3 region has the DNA TGTGCCAGCAGCCGGGATTCGACAGGGGGCGAAGGTGGGGCCAACGTCCTGACTTTC.